The 16 T cell receptor beta chains in this list originate from one sample, sequenced in a study of regulatory T cells in long-lasting Graves disease. Time point given: newly diagnosed GD, antithyroid drugs for less than 3 months. Isolated PBMC RNA provided the starting material for the TCR library. Arm-PCR of CDR3 regions and iRepertoire HTBI primers were used to build TCR beta libraries. TCRdb called the multiplex PCR reads again in MiXCR, with one record for every CDR3 protein. The sample holds around 240,000 distinct CDR3 sequences, more than 15% seen once. These data also featured in a second study, about T cells in Graves' hyperthyroidism and ophthalmopathy.

The source was peripheral blood mononuclear cells (PBMCs), collected at new diagnosis, from a patient treated with antithyroid drugs. These receptors came from a woman in her thirties with Graves disease.

This clonotype was counted ten times or more. J is TRBJ2-3 and V is TRBV20-1; 9 bases line up with TRBD2. After removal of 7 bases from V and 1 base from J, the junction contained 0 bases not matched to a gene. Germline loops: CDR1 DFQATT, CDR2 SNEGSKA (reference sequence). The CDR3 length is 12 residues. As DNA, the CDR3 is TGCAGTGGGACTAGCGGCACAGATACGCAGTATTTT. This sequence encodes CSGTSGTDTQYF.

This clonotype was counted ten times or more. The chain links TRBV20-1 to TRBJ1-5; no definite D call. V was trimmed by 7 bases and J by 4 bases, leaving 11 bases between them. Germline CDR1 reads DFQATT; CDR2 reads SNEGSKA (reference sequence). The CDR3 runs 12 residues. DNA of the CDR3: TGCAGTGTACGACGGGAAAATCAGCCCCAGCATTTT. Translating gives CSVRRENQPQHF.

This clonotype has at least ten counts. The chain is built from TRBV28 and TRBJ2-2; perhaps TRBD2 as D (7 bases). This CDR3 is built from 15 residues. With 10 bases removed from V and 5 bases from J, the gap between germline ends came to 20 bases. Germline V gene lookup returns CDR1 MDHEN and CDR2 SYDVKM. The CDR3 DNA is TGTGCCACCCTGGAGGCGGGGGCGAGTACCGGGGAGCTGTTTTTT. The encoded protein is CATLEAGASTGELFF.

Many counts were recorded for this clonotype. This chain connects TRBV7-9 to TRBJ2-1, with D possibly TRBD1 on 5 matching bases. Germline loops: CDR1 SEHNR, CDR2 FQNEAQ (reference sequence). The CDR3 is made up of 14 amino acids. Trimming stripped 5 bases from V and 5 bases from J, with 13 bases between. The CDR3 reads CASSRMTVNNEQFF. CDR3 bases: TGTGCCAGCAGCCGCATGACAGTGAACAATGAGCAGTTCTTC. The full variable domain, with the rest looked up from reference TRBV7-9 and TRBJ2-1, is DTGVSQNPRHKITKRGQNVTFRCDPISEHNRLYWYRQTLGQGPEFLTYFQNEAQLEKSRLLSDRFSAERPKGSFSTLEIQRTEQGDSAMYLCASSRMTVNNEQFFGPGTRLTVL.

This clonotype appeared many times. In DNA, the CDR3 is TGTGCCAGCAGTGAAGGAAGGAGCTACGAGCAGTACTTC. Its translation: CASSEGRSYEQYF. V is TRBV6-2 or TRBV6-3 and J is TRBJ2-7; D ambiguous. The CDR3 spans 13 residues. Germline V lookup: CDR1 MNHEY, CDR2 SVGEGT. The V end was cut by 5 bases, the J end by 3 bases, with 11 bases between.

This clonotype was found many times. The chain couples TRBV11-3 to TRBJ2-1; 9 nucleotides line up with TRBD1. CDR1 is SGHNT, CDR2 YENEEA, per germline. This CDR3 is 15 amino acids long. The V segment lost 2 bases and the J segment 8 bases; nucleotides outside the gene matches: 7. The chain's CDR3 is CASSLPGTGIDEQFF. DNA for the CDR3: TGTGCCAGCAGCTTACCCGGGACAGGGATAGATGAGCAGTTCTTC. Together with reference TRBV11-3 and TRBJ2-1, the CDR3 gives the full variable domain: EAGVVQSPRYKIIEKKQPVAFWCNPISGHNTLYWYLQNLGQGPELLIRYENEEAVDDSQLPKDRFSAERLKGVDSTLKIQPAELGDSAVYLCASSLPGTGIDEQFFGPGTRLTVL.

In this sample, this clonotype turned up many times. V gene TRBV5-1 combines with J gene TRBJ1-3, with TRBD1 as a possible D gene (6 bases). This CDR3 is built from 12 residues. V dropped 2 bases and J dropped 12 bases, with 12 bases sitting between them. Germline CDR1 reads SGHRS; CDR2 reads YFSETQ. The CDR3 protein is CASSFPGQDIYF. The CDR3 DNA sequence: TGCGCCAGCAGCTTTCCGGGACAAGACATATATTTT.

In this sample, this clonotype turned up many times. The V gene is TRBV3-1, the J gene TRBJ1-5; D is ambiguous. CDR3 size: 14 residues. Deletions cut 0 bases from V and 7 bases from J, with 10 bases between. Germline CDR1 is LGHDT and CDR2 is YNNKEL (reference sequence). DNA of the CDR3: TGTGCCAGCAGCCAAGAGTGGAGGGAACAGCCCCAGCATTTT. Translated: CASSQEWREQPQHF. The full variable domain, completed using reference TRBV3-1 and TRBJ1-5, is DTAVSQTPKYLVTQMGNDKSIKCEQNLGHDTMYWYKQDSKKFLKIMFSYNNKELIINETVPNRFSPKSPDKAHLNLHINSLELGDSAVYFCASSQEWREQPQHFGDGTRLSIL.

The chain combines TRBV6-1 with TRBJ2-2; D is perhaps TRBD2 (6 bases). The V end was cut by 7 bases, the J end by 7 bases, with 16 bases between. CDR1 MNHNS and CDR2 SASEGT come from the germline V gene. The CDR3 spans 14 residues. CDR3 loop: CASKGGALGGELFF. The CDR3 bases are TGTGCCAGCAAGGGCGGGGCCTTGGGCGGGGAGCTGTTTTTT.

In its sample, this clonotype was seen many times. CDR3 in amino acids: CASSSLGEGGGYTF. CDR3 DNA: TGTGCCAGCAGCTCACTAGGAGAAGGCGGTGGCTACACCTTC. This rearrangement joins TRBV5-6 to TRBJ1-2; no definite D call. The CDR3 has 14 amino acids. Trimming took 3 bases from V and 7 from J, leaving 16 bases between them. Germline loops: CDR1 SGHDT, CDR2 YYEEEE.

This clonotype showed up just a few times. The chain recombines TRBV7-3 with TRBJ1-2, with a possible D match to TRBD1 (6 bases). V lost 5 bases and J lost 8, with 15 bases in between. Germline CDR1 SGHTA, CDR2 FQGTGA. The CDR3 spans 13 residues. For the CDR3, the DNA is TGTGCCAGCAGCCAGTGGACAGCCTGGGGCTACACCTTC. Its translation is CASSQWTAWGYTF.

The chain couples TRBV3-1 to TRBJ1-1; D unresolved. The CDR3 is 16 residues long. Germline V gives CDR1 LGHDT, CDR2 YNNKEL (reference sequence). Trimming took off 1 base at V and 4 bases at J, with 16 bases between the two ends. DNA for the CDR3: TGTGCCAGCAGCCAAGGGGAAGGGCGACGTTTCACTGAAGCTTTCTTT. It translates to CASSQGEGRRFTEAFF.

The genes are TRBV27 and TRBJ1-1; the D gene is possibly TRBD1 (6 bases). Trimming shortened V by 6 bases and J by 1 base, and 18 bases separated the two germline ends. The CDR3 has 16 residues. Germline V gene data show CDR1 as MNHEY and CDR2 as SMNVEV (reference sequence). CDR3 DNA: TGTGCCAGCAGCGACCATGGGGGGGGCCCGAACACTGAAGCTTTCTTT. This gives the protein CASSDHGGGPNTEAFF.

This clonotype was seen only once. One end of the junction varies from germline; a read error may be responsible. The gene calls are TRBV9 and TRBJ1-2; a weak D match, TRBD1 (5 bases). Germline CDR1 and CDR2: SGDLS and YYNGEE. The CDR3 is made up of 11 amino acids. The CDR3 here is CTSSPQGGHTF. As DNA, the CDR3 is TGTACCAGCAGCCCTCAGGGTGGCCACACCTTC.

Ten or more counts support this clonotype. V usage is TRBV15 and J usage is TRBJ2-2; D is uncertain. Germline values: CDR1 LNHNV, CDR2 YYDKDF (reference sequence). This CDR3 has 14 amino acids. V was cut by 1 base and J by 3 bases, with 6 bases left in between. The CDR3 loop is CATSRVADTGELFF. The CDR3 DNA is TGTGCCACCAGCAGAGTGGCGGACACCGGGGAGCTGTTTTTT.

This clonotype was seen repeatedly, ten times or more. The junction does not match germline at one end; this may be a read error. J is TRBJ2-5 and V is TRBV2; 9 nucleotides match TRBD1. The germline V gene encodes CDR1 SNHLY and CDR2 FYNNEI. CDR3 length equals 11 residues. The CDR3 protein is CASSYTGQGNF. The CDR3 DNA follows: TGTGCCAGCAGCTATACGGGACAGGGTAACTTC.